The entry below gives a single T cell receptor (beta chain) sequence along with its context. Its antigen is currently unknown. V lost 3 bases, J lost 2 bases, and 1 base stayed unmatched. From germline, CDR1 is SGDLS and CDR2 YYNGEE. This CDR3 is built from 13 residues. These data originate in a study of cytomegalovirus exposure and HLA in healthy donors. The study, taken as a whole, reports: Testing in vitro showed a few CMV-associated chains specific for CMV antigens.

Assay: immunoSEQ multiplex PCR; the TCRdb copy retains only in-frame clones and omits some. In the table there are some 170,000 clones, more than 75% of which are singletons. Material: PBMCs. The chain is built from TRBV9 and TRBJ1-2; 7 bases are shared with TRBD1. The sequence was collected from a man between 18 and 35 years old in good health and CMV-seropositive. The CDR3 loop reads CASSDRGNYGYTF. In DNA form, the CDR3 reads TGTGCCAGCAGCGACAGGGGCAACTATGGCTACACCTTC.